The 20 T cell receptor beta chains reported below all come from one sample, sequenced in a study of control samples from healthy donors and cancer patients. Sequencing used immunoSEQ multiplex PCR; TCRdb keeps in-frame clones, though not all of them. The sample lists 90,000 or so clones; roughly 84% were seen once. The sample consisted of PBMCs. The receptors come from a man in his 70s with lung cancer.

J is TRBJ2-3 and V is TRBV11-3, with 8 nucleotides matching TRBD2. CDR3 length: 15 residues. J gave up 4 bases and V 1 base, and 4 bases lay outside the gene matches. The germline V gene encodes CDR1 SGHNT and CDR2 YENEEA. CDR3 in amino acids: CASSLAGGLPDTQYF. The CDR3, as DNA: TGTGCCAGCAGCTTAGCGGGGGGGCTGCCAGATACGCAGTATTTT.

This sequence joins TRBV25-1 and TRBJ1-6; 7 nucleotides line up with TRBD1. Germline values: CDR1 MGHDK, CDR2 SYGVNS. The trim removed 7 bases at V and 7 bases at J, leaving 4 bases unmatched. This CDR3 has 13 residues. The CDR3 sequence: CASKDRYNSPLHF. In DNA, the CDR3 is TGTGCCAGCAAGGACAGGTACAATTCACCCCTCCACTTT.

This clone was observed a handful of times. The gene calls are TRBV9 and TRBJ1-3; D uncertain. Germline V gives CDR1 SGDLS, CDR2 YYNGEE. This CDR3 is 14 amino acids long. Trimming removed 0 bases from V and 11 bases from J, with 15 bases in between. CDR3 protein: CASSVALLSGAIYF. The CDR3 DNA is TGTGCCAGCAGCGTAGCGCTACTTTCAGGCGCCATATATTTT.

This chain links TRBV6-2 or TRBV6-3 with TRBJ1-5; D call uncertain. CDR3 size: 15 residues. In germline, CDR1 is MNHEY, CDR2 SVGEGT. The V end lost 2 bases, the J end lost 6 bases, and 14 bases lay between the germline ends. CDR3 bases: TGTGCCAGCAGTTACCCTGGTGGAATCGGTCAGCCCCAGCATTTT. Translated, it gives CASSYPGGIGQPQHF.

V usage is TRBV19 and J usage is TRBJ2-1, with TRBD2 as a possible D gene (7 bases). Germline CDR1 reads LNHDA; CDR2 reads SQIVND (reference sequence). This CDR3 comprises 15 residues. With 5 bases removed from V and 10 bases from J, the gap between germline ends came to 21 bases. The CDR3 sequence is CASSRPSPGGQEQFF. In DNA, the CDR3 is TGTGCCAGTAGTCGCCCCTCCCCCGGGGGGCAGGAGCAGTTCTTC.

The chain is built from TRBV14 and TRBJ1-1; D might be TRBD1 (5 bases). From germline, CDR1 is SGHDN and CDR2 FVKESK. CDR3 length equals 14 residues. V dropped 5 bases and J dropped 4 bases, with 14 bases sitting between them. CDR3 loop: CASSWGRTSTEAFF. Written as DNA, the CDR3 is TGTGCCAGCAGCTGGGGACGGACTAGCACTGAAGCTTTCTTT.

The CDR3 protein is CASSQGHLEVNYGYTF. The CDR3 nucleotides read TGTGCCAGCAGCCAGGGACACCTGGAAGTTAACTATGGCTACACCTTC. The chain recombines TRBV9 with TRBJ1-2; maybe TRBD1 (6 bases). Germline loops: CDR1 SGDLS, CDR2 YYNGEE. Trimming removed 4 bases from V and 1 base from J, with 17 bases in between. The CDR3 consists of 16 residues.

The chain is built from TRBV6-5 and TRBJ2-1; 12 bases are shared with TRBD1. CDR1 and CDR2 from the germline V gene are MNHEY and SVGAGI. The CDR3 totals 15 residues. J gave up 10 bases and V 7 bases, and 11 bases lay outside the gene matches. The chain's CDR3 is CASIRGQGAAYEQFF. The CDR3 DNA is TGTGCCAGCATCCGGGGACAGGGGGCTGCCTACGAGCAGTTCTTC.

This chain links TRBV4-2 with TRBJ1-2, with a possible D match to TRBD1 (6 bases). The CDR3 has 14 residues. V was cut by 0 bases and J by 4 bases, with 9 bases left in between. Germline lookup yields CDR1 LGHNA and CDR2 YNFKEQ. CDR3 sequence reads: CASSQEQGGYGYTF. DNA for the CDR3: TGTGCCAGCAGCCAAGAACAGGGAGGCTATGGCTACACCTTC.

The V call is TRBV3-1 (or the pseudogene TRBV3-2), the J call TRBJ2-7, with 9 bases matching TRBD2. Germline V CDR1 and CDR2: LGHDT, YNNKEL (reference sequence). CDR3 length: 16 amino acids. With V trimmed by 2 bases and J by 1 base, 6 bases remained unmatched. CDR3: CASSQLAGLASYEQYF. CDR3 DNA sequence: TGTGCCAGCAGCCAACTAGCGGGACTAGCTTCCTACGAGCAGTACTTC.

The chain is built from TRBV30 and TRBJ1-2; the D gene is possibly TRBD1 (6 bases). The V gene lost 0 bases and the J gene lost 6 bases, with 11 bases spanning the gap. The CDR3 sequence is 13 residues long. CDR1 and CDR2 (germline): GTSNPN, SVGIG (reference sequence). The CDR3: CAWSVRDKDGYTF. CDR3 nucleotides: TGTGCCTGGAGTGTCAGGGACAAGGATGGCTACACCTTC.

The chain links TRBV3-1 (or the pseudogene TRBV3-2) to TRBJ1-1; the match to TRBD1 covers 7 bases. After removal of 1 base from V and 5 bases from J, the junction contained 1 base not matched to a gene. The CDR3 is 13 amino acids. Looked up from germline, CDR1 is LGHDT and CDR2 is YNNKEL (reference sequence). CDR3 sequence reads: CASSQAGGTEAFF. DNA of the CDR3: TGTGCCAGCAGCCAAGCAGGGGGAACTGAAGCTTTCTTT.

This clone was counted once. The rearrangement uses TRBV9 and TRBJ1-4; no reliable D call. The CDR3 has 14 residues. With 0 bases removed from V and 6 bases from J, the gap between germline ends came to 9 bases. The V gene's germline CDR1 is SGDLS and CDR2 YYNGEE. The CDR3 loop reads CASSVGNLDEKLFF. The CDR3 coding sequence is TGTGCCAGCAGCGTAGGGAACTTGGATGAAAAACTGTTTTTT. The whole variable domain, remainder taken from reference TRBV9 and TRBJ1-4, is DSGVTQTPKHLITATGQRVTLRCSPRSGDLSVYWYQQSLDQGLQFLIQYYNGEERAKGNILERFSAQQFPDLHSELNLSSLELGDSALYFCASSVGNLDEKLFFGSGTQLSVL.

For the CDR3, the DNA is TGTGCCAGCAGCTTAAGGCCACTGGACACCGGGGAGCTGTTTTTT. It yields the protein CASSLRPLDTGELFF. The chain carries TRBV11-3 and TRBJ2-2; D gene uncertain. The V gene's germline CDR1 is SGHNT and CDR2 YENEEA. The V and J ends lost 2 bases and 3 bases respectively, with 10 bases between them. The CDR3 has 15 residues.

CDR3 DNA: TGTGCCAGCAGATCGCGGGGCCACCCCGATACGCAGTATTTT. This encodes CASRSRGHPDTQYF. The chain links TRBV2 to TRBJ2-3, with TRBD2 as a possible D gene (6 bases). There are 14 residues in the CDR3. V was clipped by 6 bases and J by 6 bases, with 16 bases between them. Germline CDR1 and CDR2: SNHLY and FYNNEI.

The chain recombines TRBV14 with TRBJ1-1; 7 nucleotides match TRBD1. This CDR3 contains 16 residues. Germline CDR1 SGHDN, CDR2 FVKESK. V was clipped by 2 bases and J by 0 bases; unmatched bases: 6. The CDR3 region has the DNA TGTGCCAGCAGCCAACAGACAGGGTCCCTGAACACTGAAGCTTTCTTT. This translates into CASSQQTGSLNTEAFF.

J is TRBJ2-7 and V is TRBV9, with 7 bases identical to TRBD1. The CDR3 extends over 14 amino acids. V dropped 1 base and J dropped 3; count of bases not matched to a gene: 4. The germline CDR1 and CDR2 sequences are SGDLS and YYNGEE. The CDR3 protein is CASSVRDSDYEQYF. The DNA of the CDR3 is TGTGCCAGCAGCGTACGGGACAGTGACTACGAGCAGTACTTC.

This sequence joins TRBV14 and TRBJ2-1; 8 nucleotides align to TRBD2. Germline CDR1 reads SGHDN; CDR2 reads FVKESK. The CDR3 sequence is 15 residues long. The V gene end was trimmed by 8 bases and the J gene end by 0 bases; junction bases not matched to a gene: 6. The CDR3 nucleotides read TGTGCCAGCTGGTCCGGGACTAGCTCCTACAATGAGCAGTTCTTC. It specifies CASWSGTSSYNEQFF.

The V and J genes are TRBV27 and TRBJ1-5, with D uncertain. Germline V lookup: CDR1 MNHEY, CDR2 SMNVEV (reference sequence). This CDR3 contains 15 residues. Trimming left V 5 bases short and J 7 bases short, with 18 bases between. The CDR3: CASSPLPKARQPQHF. The CDR3 DNA reads TGTGCCAGCAGTCCTCTCCCGAAAGCTAGGCAGCCCCAGCATTTT.

This chain connects TRBV6-5 to TRBJ2-3, with 7 bases fitting TRBD2. The V gene end was trimmed by 6 bases and the J gene end by 4 bases; junction bases not matched to a gene: 4. Looked up from germline, CDR1 is MNHEY and CDR2 is SVGAGI. The CDR3 consists of 13 residues. In DNA, the CDR3 is TGTGCCAGCAGGCGGGACTACTCAGATACGCAGTATTTT. As protein: CASRRDYSDTQYF.